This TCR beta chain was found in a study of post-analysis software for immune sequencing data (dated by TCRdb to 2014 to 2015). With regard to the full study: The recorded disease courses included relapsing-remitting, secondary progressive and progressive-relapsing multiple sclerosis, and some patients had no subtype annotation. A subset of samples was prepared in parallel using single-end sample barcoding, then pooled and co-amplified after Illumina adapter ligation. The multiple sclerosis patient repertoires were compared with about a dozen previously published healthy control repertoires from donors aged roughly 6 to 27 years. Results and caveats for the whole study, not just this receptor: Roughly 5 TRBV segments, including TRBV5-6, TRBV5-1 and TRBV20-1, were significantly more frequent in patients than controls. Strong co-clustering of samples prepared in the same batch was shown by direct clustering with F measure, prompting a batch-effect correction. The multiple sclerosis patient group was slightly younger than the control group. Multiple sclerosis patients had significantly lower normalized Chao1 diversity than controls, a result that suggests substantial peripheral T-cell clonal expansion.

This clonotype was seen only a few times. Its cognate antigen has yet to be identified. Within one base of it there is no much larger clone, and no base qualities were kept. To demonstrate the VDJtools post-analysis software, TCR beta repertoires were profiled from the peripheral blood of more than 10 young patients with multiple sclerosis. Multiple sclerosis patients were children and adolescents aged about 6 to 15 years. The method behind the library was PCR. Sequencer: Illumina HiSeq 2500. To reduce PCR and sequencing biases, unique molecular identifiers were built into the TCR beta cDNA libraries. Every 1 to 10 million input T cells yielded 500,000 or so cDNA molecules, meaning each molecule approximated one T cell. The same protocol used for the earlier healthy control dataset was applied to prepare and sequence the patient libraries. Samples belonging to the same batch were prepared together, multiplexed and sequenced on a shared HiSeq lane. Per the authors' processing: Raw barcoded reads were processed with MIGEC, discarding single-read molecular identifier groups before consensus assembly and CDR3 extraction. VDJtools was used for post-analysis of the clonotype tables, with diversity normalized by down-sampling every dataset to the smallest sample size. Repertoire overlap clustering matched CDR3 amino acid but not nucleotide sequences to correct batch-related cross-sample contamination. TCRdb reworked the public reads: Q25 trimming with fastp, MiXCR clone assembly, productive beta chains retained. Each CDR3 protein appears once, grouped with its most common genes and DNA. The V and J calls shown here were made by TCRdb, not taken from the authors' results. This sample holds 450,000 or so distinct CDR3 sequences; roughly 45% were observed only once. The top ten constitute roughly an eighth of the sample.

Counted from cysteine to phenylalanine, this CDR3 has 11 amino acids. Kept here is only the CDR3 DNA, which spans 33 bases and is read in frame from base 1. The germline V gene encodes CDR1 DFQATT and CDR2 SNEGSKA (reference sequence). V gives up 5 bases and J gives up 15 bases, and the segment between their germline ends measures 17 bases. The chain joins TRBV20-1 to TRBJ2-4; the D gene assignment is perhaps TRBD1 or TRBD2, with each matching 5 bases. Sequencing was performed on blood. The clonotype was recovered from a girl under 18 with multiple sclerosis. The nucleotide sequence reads TGCAGTGCTCCCGGGGCAACTGGGTGGTACTTC. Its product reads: CSAPGATGWYF.